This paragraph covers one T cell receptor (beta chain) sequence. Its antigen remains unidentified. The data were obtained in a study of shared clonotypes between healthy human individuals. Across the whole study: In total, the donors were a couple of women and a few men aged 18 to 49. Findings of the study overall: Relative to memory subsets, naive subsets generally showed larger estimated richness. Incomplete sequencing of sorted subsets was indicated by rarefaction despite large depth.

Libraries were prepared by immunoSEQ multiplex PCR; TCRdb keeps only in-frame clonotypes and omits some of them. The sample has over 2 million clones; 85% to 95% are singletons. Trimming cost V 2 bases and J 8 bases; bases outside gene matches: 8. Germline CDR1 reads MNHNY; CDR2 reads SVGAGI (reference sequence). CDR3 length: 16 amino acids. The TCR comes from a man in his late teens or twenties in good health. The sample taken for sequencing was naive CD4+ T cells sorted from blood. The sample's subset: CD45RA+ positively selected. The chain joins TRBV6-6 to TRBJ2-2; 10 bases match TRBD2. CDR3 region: CASSYGFSGRMGELFF. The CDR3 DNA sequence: TGTGCCAGCAGTTACGGATTTAGCGGGAGGATGGGGGAGCTGTTTTTT.